This T cell receptor (beta chain) was retrieved from a study of OX40 agonist ivuxolimab in advanced cancers. Study information: Checkpoint inhibitors had been given previously to around 38% of patients. Points from the study as a whole: Mean expanded clone counts were higher in CD8+ than CD4+ T cells.

Assay used: immunoSEQ multiplex PCR; TCRdb lists only in-frame clones, some missing. Counted here are approximately 97,000 clones, around 85% occurring once; the ten biggest clones make up more than 5.5%. With respect to this clone: The antigen is unknown.

This sequence was found in an adult with an advanced solid tumor such as melanoma, head and neck, liver or kidney cancer. This material consisted of CD4+ or CD8+ T cells sorted from blood, taken in a trial of the OX40 agonist ivuxolimab.

CDR3 loop: CASSPTLLQEQYF. CDR3 coding DNA: TGTGCCAGCTCACCAACTCTGCTGCAGGAGCAGTACTTC. The gene calls are TRBV18 and TRBJ2-7, with D unclear. Germline V gene sequence: CDR1 KGHSH, CDR2 LQKENI. CDR3 length: 13 amino acids. Between the trimmed V and J ends, which lost 2 bases and 7 bases, there was a span of 12 bases.